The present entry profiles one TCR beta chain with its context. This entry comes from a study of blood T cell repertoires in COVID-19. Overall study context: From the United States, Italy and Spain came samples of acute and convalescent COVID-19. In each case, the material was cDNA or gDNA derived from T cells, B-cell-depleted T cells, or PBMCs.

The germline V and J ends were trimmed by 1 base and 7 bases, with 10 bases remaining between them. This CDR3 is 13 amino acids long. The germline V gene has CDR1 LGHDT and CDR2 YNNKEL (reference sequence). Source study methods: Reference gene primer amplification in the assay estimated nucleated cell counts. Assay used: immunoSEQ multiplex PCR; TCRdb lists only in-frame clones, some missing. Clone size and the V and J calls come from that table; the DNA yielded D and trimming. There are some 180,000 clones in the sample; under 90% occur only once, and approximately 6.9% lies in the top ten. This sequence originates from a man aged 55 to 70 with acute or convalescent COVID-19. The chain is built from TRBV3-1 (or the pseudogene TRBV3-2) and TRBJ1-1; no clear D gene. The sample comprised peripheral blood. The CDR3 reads CASSQVQAFEAFF. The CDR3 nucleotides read TGTGCCAGCAGCCAAGTTCAGGCATTTGAAGCTTTCTTT.